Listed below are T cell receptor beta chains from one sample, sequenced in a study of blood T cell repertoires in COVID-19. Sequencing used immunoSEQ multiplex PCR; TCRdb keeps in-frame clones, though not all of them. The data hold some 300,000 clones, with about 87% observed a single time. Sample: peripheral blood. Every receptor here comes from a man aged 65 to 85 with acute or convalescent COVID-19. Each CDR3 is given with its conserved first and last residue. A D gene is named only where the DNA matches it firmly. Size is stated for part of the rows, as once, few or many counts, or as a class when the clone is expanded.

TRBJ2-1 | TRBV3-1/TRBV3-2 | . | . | TGTGCCAGCAGCCAAGTCCAGCCGGGAAGTGATGAGCAGTTCTTC | CASSQVQPGSDEQFF
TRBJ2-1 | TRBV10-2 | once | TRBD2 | TGCGCCAGCAGTGTTTCTAGCGGGGGTGCCTCCTACAATGAGCAGTTCTTC | CASSVSSGGASYNEQFF
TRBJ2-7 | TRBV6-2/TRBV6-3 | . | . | TGTGCCAGCAGTTACACTTCGGGGAATCAACTTGGCTTC | CASSYTSGNQLGF
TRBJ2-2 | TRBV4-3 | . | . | TGCGCCAGCAGCCAAGAAGGCCCTGACGGGAGAACGTACACCGGGGAGCTGTTTTTT | CASSQEGPDGRTYTGELFF
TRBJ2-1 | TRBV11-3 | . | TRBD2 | TGTGCCAGCAGCCAAGGACTAGCGGGAGGGAAGCAGTTCTTC | CASSQGLAGGKQFF
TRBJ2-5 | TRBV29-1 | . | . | TGCAGCGTGACACAGGGAAGCGAGACCCAGTACTTC | CSVTQGSETQYF
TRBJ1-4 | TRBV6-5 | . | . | TGTGCCAGCACTGGGGGGGGCTTTAATGAAAAACTGTTTTTT | CASTGGGFNEKLFF
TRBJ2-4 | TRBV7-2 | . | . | TGTGCCAGCAGCCCATCACGGCTAGGAGGAAACATTCAGTACTTC | CASSPSRLGGNIQYF
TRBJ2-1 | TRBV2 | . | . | TGTGCCAGCAGTGAAACTCTCAAGCAGTTCTTC | CASSETLKQFF
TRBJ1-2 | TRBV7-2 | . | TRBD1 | TGTGCCAGCAGCACTCCGGGACAGGGAAGGGATGGCTACACCTTC | CASSTPGQGRDGYTF
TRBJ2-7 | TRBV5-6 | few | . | TGTGCCAGCAGCTTACAGGAATACGAGCAGTACTTC | CASSLQEYEQYF
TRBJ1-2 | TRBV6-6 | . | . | TGTGCCAGCAGCGGGGGGGCGTATGGCTACACCTTC | CASSGGAYGYTF
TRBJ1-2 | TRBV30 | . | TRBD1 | TGTGCCTGCAGGGACAGGGGCTATGGCTACACCTTC | CACRDRGYGYTF
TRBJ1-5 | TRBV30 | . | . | TGTGCCTGGAGTTTCCCAGGGGGCAATCAGCCCCAGCATTTT | CAWSFPGGNQPQHF
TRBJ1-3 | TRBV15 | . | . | TGTGCCACCAGCAGAGAGAGGGTAGCTGGAAACACCATATATTTT | CATSRERVAGNTIYF
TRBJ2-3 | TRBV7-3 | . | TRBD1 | TGTGCCAGCAGCTTAGGGACAGGAGATACGCAGTATTTT | CASSLGTGDTQYF
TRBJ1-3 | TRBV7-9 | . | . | TGTGCCAGCCTCCCCGGGGGGGCATCTGGAAACACCATATATTTT | CASLPGGASGNTIYF
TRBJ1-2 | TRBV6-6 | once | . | TGTGCCAGCAGTTACACCGCAGGGGATCCTAACTATGGCTACACCTTC | CASSYTAGDPNYGYTF
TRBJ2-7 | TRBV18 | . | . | TGTGCCAGCTGCACCAGGGCAGGGGAAAAAAGCTACGAGCAGTACTTC | CASCTRAGEKSYEQYF
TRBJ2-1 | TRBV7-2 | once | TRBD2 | TGTGCCAGCAGCCCCGATACTAGCGGGGGATCCGAGCAGTTCTTC | CASSPDTSGGSEQFF
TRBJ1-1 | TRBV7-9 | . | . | TGTGCCAGCACCAAGACAGGGAACACTGAAGCTTTCTTT | CASTKTGNTEAFF
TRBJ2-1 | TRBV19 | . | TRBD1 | TGTGCCAGTAGATCCGGGACAGGGGACCACAATGAGCAGTTCTTC | CASRSGTGDHNEQFF
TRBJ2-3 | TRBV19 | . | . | TGTGCCAGTAGTGGTACAGGGTCAGATACGCAGTATTTT | CASSGTGSDTQYF
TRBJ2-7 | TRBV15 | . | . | TGTGCCACCAGCAGAGATCGAGGGGGACCCTACGAGCAGTACTTC | CATSRDRGGPYEQYF
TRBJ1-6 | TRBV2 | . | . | TGTGCCAGCAGTGAAGAAGGACCCAGAATGGGGAGCTCCTATAATTCACCCCTCCACTTT | CASSEEGPRMGSSYNSPLHF
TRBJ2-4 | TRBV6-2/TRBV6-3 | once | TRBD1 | TGTGCCAGCAGTTCCTCGACAGGGCGGGACATTCAGTACTTC | CASSSSTGRDIQYF
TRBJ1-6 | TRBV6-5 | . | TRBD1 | TGTGCCAGCACCTCAGGACAGGGAGGGTCACCCCTCCACTTT | CASTSGQGGSPLHF
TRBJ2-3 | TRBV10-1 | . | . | TGCGCCAGCAGTGATTCGGGGGACACAGATACGCAGTATTTT | CASSDSGDTDTQYF
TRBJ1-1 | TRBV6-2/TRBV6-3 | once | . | TGTGCCAGCAGTTACTCGCGTCCGGGGAACACTGAAGCTTTCTTT | CASSYSRPGNTEAFF
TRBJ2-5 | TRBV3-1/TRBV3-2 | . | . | TGTGCCAGCAGCCAAGGGAGACAAGAGACCCAGTACTTC | CASSQGRQETQYF
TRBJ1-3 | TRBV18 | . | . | TGTGCCAGCTCACCAGGGTCGGGGAACACCATATATTTT | CASSPGSGNTIYF
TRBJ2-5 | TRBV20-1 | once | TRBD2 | TGCAGTGCTAGTAACCCCCAGCGGGGGGCTGAAGAGACCCAGTACTTC | CSASNPQRGAEETQYF
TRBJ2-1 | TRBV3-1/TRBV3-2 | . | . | TGTGCCAGCAGCCAAGTAGATGAGCAGTTCTTC | CASSQVDEQFF
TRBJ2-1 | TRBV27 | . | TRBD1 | TGTGCCAGCAGTTCGACAGGGTTTCAGCAGTTCTTC | CASSSTGFQQFF
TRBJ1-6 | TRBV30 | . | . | TGTGCCTGGAGTTCTGGGGGCAATTCACCCCTCCACTTT | CAWSSGGNSPLHF
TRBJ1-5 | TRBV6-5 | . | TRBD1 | TGTGCCAGCAGCCCCGTAGGGGGCGCTCAGCCCCAGCATTTT | CASSPVGGAQPQHF
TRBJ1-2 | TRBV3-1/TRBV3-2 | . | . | TGTGCCAGCAGCCAAGATTCAGGGGCGCGGGGCTACACCTTC | CASSQDSGARGYTF
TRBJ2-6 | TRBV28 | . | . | TGTGCCAGCAGTTTTGGTCCGAGATCTGGGGCCAACGTCCTGACTTTC | CASSFGPRSGANVLTF
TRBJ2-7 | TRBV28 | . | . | TGTGCCAGCAGTTTATGGGGGGGTAGCTCCTACGAGCAGTACTTC | CASSLWGGSSYEQYF
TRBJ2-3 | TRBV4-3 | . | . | TGCGCCAGCAGCCAAGGATCGAGTTCAGGGGCAGATACGCAGTATTTT | CASSQGSSSGADTQYF
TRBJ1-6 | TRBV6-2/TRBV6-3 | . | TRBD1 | TGTGCCAGCAGTCTCCGGGACAGGGTGCGTTCACCCCTCCACTTT | CASSLRDRVRSPLHF
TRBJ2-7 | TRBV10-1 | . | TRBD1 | TGCGCCAGCAGTGGGGGACAGACTTACGAGCAGTACTTC | CASSGGQTYEQYF
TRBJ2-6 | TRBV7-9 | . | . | TGTGCCAGCAGCCCGAACGACAGGTCTGGGGCCAACGTCCTGACTTTC | CASSPNDRSGANVLTF
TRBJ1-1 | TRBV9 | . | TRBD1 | TGTGCCAGCAGCGTAGACAGGGGACCTGACACTGAAGCTTTCTTT | CASSVDRGPDTEAFF
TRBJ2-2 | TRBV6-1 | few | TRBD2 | TGTGCCAGCAGTGAACTAGCGGGAGTAGGAAACACCGGGGAGCTGTTTTTT | CASSELAGVGNTGELFF
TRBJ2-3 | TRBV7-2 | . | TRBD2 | TGTGCCAGCAGCTCCCGACTAGCGGGAGTTGATACGCAGTATTTT | CASSSRLAGVDTQYF
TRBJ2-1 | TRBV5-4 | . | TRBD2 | TGTGCCAGCAGGGACTCCTACTCCGGGGGGAATGGGCAGTTCTTC | CASRDSYSGGNGQFF
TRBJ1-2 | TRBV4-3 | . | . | TGCGCCAGCAGCCAAGTATTTGAGTCCATTATCGCCTTT | CASSQVFESIIAF
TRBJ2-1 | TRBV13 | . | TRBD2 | TGTGCCAGCAGCCCCAACCCTAGCGGGGGGGGTTTTGAGCAGTTCTTC | CASSPNPSGGGFEQFF
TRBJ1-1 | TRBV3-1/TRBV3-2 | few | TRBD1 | TGTGCCAGCAGCCACACAGGGGGCGAGTCTGAAGCTTTCTTT | CASSHTGGESEAFF
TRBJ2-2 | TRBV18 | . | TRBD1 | TGTGCCAGCTCACAGGGACAGGACACCGGGGAGCTGTTTTTT | CASSQGQDTGELFF
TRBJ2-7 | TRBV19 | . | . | TGTGCCAGTAGCTCGGCGGGGACGGTAGGAGTTTACGAGCAGTACTTC | CASSSAGTVGVYEQYF